The 22 T cell receptor beta chains reported below all come from one sample, sequenced in a study of CD8+ T cells in alopecia areata (dated by TCRdb to the late 2010s). Receptor amplification or capture employed the immunoSEQ multiplex PCR assay. RNA was extracted from all samples and reverse transcribed into cDNA, which served as template for TCR sequencing. As stored in TCRdb, this immuneACCESS dataset retains in-frame rearrangements with V and J assigned. A fraction of the clones does not appear; measured against another copy, unresolved V genes explain less than half of the discrepancy, and the remainder lacks a known reason. This sample lists about 200,000 clones; roughly 64% were detected once. The biggest ten clones account for about 5.1% of the sample. Sample time point, as interpreted from the label and publication: about 25 weeks on oral tofacitinib. The intended sense of this specimen's treatment or condition label: oral pan-JAK inhibitor, 5-10 mg twice daily.

Sequences were derived from CD4+ T cells sorted from blood, sampled at week 24, from a patient treated with tofacitinib. All receptors derive from a human donor with alopecia areata.

This clone was counted between two and nine times. The genes are TRBV6-6 and TRBJ1-3; D is unresolved. The germline V gene has CDR1 MNHNY and CDR2 SVGAGI (reference sequence). The CDR3 extends over 15 amino acids. V was cut by 7 bases and J by 3 bases, with 16 bases left in between. In DNA form, the CDR3 reads TGTGCCAGCACCCGAGAGCGGGATGGTGGAAACACCATATATTTT. Its protein is CASTRERDGGNTIYF.

This chain links TRBV30 with TRBJ1-1, with D possibly TRBD1 on 6 matching bases. This CDR3 has 14 amino acids. Germline CDR1 is GTSNPN and CDR2 is SVGIG (reference sequence). V lost 3 bases and J lost 0, with 11 bases in between. The CDR3 is CAWSPGHLNTEAFF. The CDR3 region has the DNA TGTGCCTGGAGCCCGGGACACTTGAACACTGAAGCTTTCTTT.

This clone has just a few counts. V usage is TRBV5-1 and J usage is TRBJ1-2; TRBD1 matches at 7 bases. V gave up 4 bases and J gave up 6 bases; unmatched junction bases: 9. The CDR3 extends over 14 amino acids. Germline CDR1 SGHRS, CDR2 YFSETQ. In DNA form, the CDR3 reads TGCGCCAGCAGCCCGGGACAGAGCGAGGATGGCTACACCTTC. Protein: CASSPGQSEDGYTF.

This chain links TRBV30 with TRBJ1-1; D perhaps matches TRBD1 (5 bases). The germline CDR1 and CDR2 sequences are GTSNPN and SVGIG (reference sequence). The CDR3 length is 15 residues. V lost 3 bases to trimming and J lost 4 bases, with 18 bases between them. As DNA, the CDR3 is TGTGCCTGGAGGGCGAGCGGGATCGGGGGCACTGAAGCTTTCTTT. Translation: CAWRASGIGGTEAFF.

This clone was found many times. The CDR3 protein is CASSLDSVTYEQYF. The CDR3 DNA is TGTGCCAGCAGCTTGGATAGCGTCACCTACGAGCAGTACTTC. V usage is TRBV5-5 and J usage is TRBJ2-7; TRBD2 might be the D (5 bases). Germline V gives CDR1 SGHKS, CDR2 YYEKEE (reference sequence). CDR3 size: 14 residues. With 0 bases removed from V and 2 bases from J, the gap between germline ends came to 9 bases.

V and J are TRBV30 and TRBJ2-1, with a weak D call TRBD2 (7 bases). Germline assignment: CDR1 GTSNPN and CDR2 SVGIG (reference sequence). CDR3 length: 13 residues. V was cut by 3 bases and J by 8 bases, with 14 bases left in between. The CDR3 nucleotides are TGTGCCTGGAGCGTTGGAGGGGGGGATGAGCAGTTCTTC. The encoded protein is CAWSVGGGDEQFF. The whole variable domain, remainder taken from reference TRBV30 and TRBJ2-1, is SQTIHQWPATLVQPVGSPLSLECTVEGTSNPNLYWYRQAAGRGLQLLFYSVGIGQISSEVPQNLSASRPQDRQFILSSKKLLLSDSGFYLCAWSVGGGDEQFFGPGTRLTVL.

V and J are TRBV6-4 and TRBJ2-5; 14 positions agree with TRBD2. Looked up from germline, CDR1 is MRHNA and CDR2 is SNTAGT. The CDR3 length is 17 residues. Germline trimming cut 4 bases from V and 4 bases from J; bases unmatched to any gene: 8. The CDR3 DNA follows: TGTGCCAGCAGTGGCCCCGGGACTAGCGGGAGAGGAGAGACCCAGTACTTC. It specifies CASSGPGTSGRGETQYF.

This clone was observed once. This chain connects TRBV7-2 to TRBJ1-2, with 10 bases fitting TRBD1. The CDR3 runs to 14 residues. V trimming: 5 bases; J trimming: 4 bases; junction bases outside the gene matches: 4. Germline CDR1 SGHTA, CDR2 FQGNSA. The CDR3 reads CASSGGQGVYGYTF. The CDR3 DNA sequence: TGTGCCAGCAGCGGAGGACAGGGGGTCTATGGCTACACCTTC.

This clone was picked up one time. The V call is TRBV5-1, the J call TRBJ2-1, with a tentative D call TRBD2 (6 bases). Between the trimmed V and J ends, which lost 0 bases and 0 bases, there was a span of 7 bases. The CDR3 has 15 residues. Germline V lookup: CDR1 SGHRS, CDR2 YFSETQ. CDR3 region: CASSLDGGSYNEQFF. The CDR3 bases are TGCGCCAGCAGCTTGGACGGGGGCTCCTACAATGAGCAGTTCTTC. Based on the CDR3 plus reference TRBV5-1 and TRBJ2-1, the full variable domain is KAGVTQTPRYLIKTRGQQVTLSCSPISGHRSVSWYQQTPGQGLQFLFEYFSETQRNKGNFPGRFSGRQFSNSRSEMNVSTLELGDSALYLCASSLDGGSYNEQFFGPGTRLTVL.

The V gene is TRBV29-1, the J gene TRBJ2-7; possibly TRBD1 or TRBD2 for D (6 bases each). Germline values: CDR1 SQVTM, CDR2 ANQGSEA. The CDR3 extends over 12 amino acids. Trimming took 4 bases from V and 7 from J, leaving 14 bases between them. CDR3 sequence (DNA): TGCAGCGTTGCGTGGGGGGCTGGGGAGCAGTACTTC. Translated, it gives CSVAWGAGEQYF.

There are a few counts of this clone. This chain links TRBV2 with TRBJ2-3; D remains ambiguous. With 8 bases removed from V and 6 bases from J, the gap between germline ends came to 9 bases. Per the germline V gene, CDR1 is SNHLY and CDR2 is FYNNEI. This CDR3 comprises 11 residues. As DNA, the CDR3 is TGTGCCAGCGGCGAGCTGGATACGCAGTATTTT. It is translated as CASGELDTQYF.

V and J are TRBV7-2 and TRBJ2-2; 7 bases align to TRBD2. Losses at the gene ends were 4 bases for V and 7 bases for J; bases not matched to a gene: 18. The CDR3 contains 18 residues. Germline CDR1 reads SGHTA; CDR2 reads FQGNSA. The CDR3, as DNA: TGTGCCAGCAGCTCGCCTGGGAGCGAAGCGGGGATGATCGGGGAGCTGTTTTTT. It codes for CASSSPGSEAGMIGELFF.

Sample share makes this clone medium-sized. The V and J genes are TRBV7-9 and TRBJ2-3; D uncertain. Looked up from germline, CDR1 is SEHNR and CDR2 is FQNEAQ (reference sequence). V lost 5 bases to trimming and J lost 0 bases, with 3 bases between them. This CDR3 is 12 amino acids long. This chain's CDR3 is CASSQSTDTQYF. CDR3 bases: TGTGCCAGCAGCCAAAGCACAGATACGCAGTATTTT.

In DNA, the CDR3 is TGTGCCAGCAGCTTAACGGGCTCTGGGGCCAACGTCCTGACTTTC. Translation: CASSLTGSGANVLTF. This chain uses TRBV7-2 with TRBJ2-6; D is unclear. Trimming took off 2 bases at V and 0 bases at J, with 5 bases between the two ends. CDR1 is SGHTA, CDR2 FQGNSA, per germline. The CDR3 spans 15 residues. Using reference TRBV7-2 and TRBJ2-6 for the parts outside the CDR3, the full variable domain is GAGVSQSPSNKVTEKGKDVELRCDPISGHTALYWYRQSLGQGLEFLIYFQGNSAPDKSGLPSDRFSAERTGGSVSTLTIQRTQQEDSAVYLCASSLTGSGANVLTFGAGSRLTVL.

The chain is built from TRBV7-2 and TRBJ1-2; TRBD1 aligns across 9 bases. Germline-derived CDR1 and CDR2 are SGHTA and FQGNSA. This CDR3 region has 15 residues. Germline trimming cut 5 bases from V and 6 bases from J; bases unmatched to any gene: 10. CDR3 in amino acids: CASSPGRDRDHGYTF. Here the CDR3 DNA reads TGTGCCAGCAGCCCCGGGAGGGACAGGGACCATGGCTACACCTTC.

Regarding this clone: Within the sample, other DNA sequences also encode this same CDR3. The chain carries TRBV27 and TRBJ2-7; D tentatively fits TRBD1 or TRBD2 (5 bases each). The CDR3 has 13 amino acids. Germline CDR1 reads MNHEY; CDR2 reads SMNVEV (reference sequence). The germline V and J ends were trimmed by 3 bases and 2 bases, with 8 bases remaining between them. The CDR3 region has the DNA TGTGCCAGCAGTTTCCAGGGACCCTACGAGCAGTACTTC. The encoded protein is CASSFQGPYEQYF.

The V call is TRBV6-5, the J call TRBJ1-6; D gene uncertain. The CDR3 runs to 15 residues. V was trimmed by 2 bases and J by 5 bases, leaving 10 bases between them. Germline V gene lookup returns CDR1 MNHEY and CDR2 SVGAGI. The CDR3 coding sequence is TGTGCCAGCAGTTACACGAGGGTTGATAATTCACCCCTCCACTTT. Protein product: CASSYTRVDNSPLHF.

The chain has TRBV7-2 and TRBJ1-1; 8 bases are shared with TRBD1. The CDR3 is 16 residues long. J was trimmed by 1 base and V by 3 bases; bases with no gene match: 7. Germline V lookup: CDR1 SGHTA, CDR2 FQGNSA. The CDR3 sequence: CASSFSGGWGNTEAFF. CDR3 in DNA: TGTGCCAGCAGCTTTTCAGGGGGCTGGGGGAACACTGAAGCTTTCTTT.

V is TRBV5-1 and J is TRBJ1-5, with 12 bases aligning to TRBD1. The CDR3 length is 15 residues. Germline CDR1 reads SGHRS; CDR2 reads YFSETQ. V gave up 3 bases and J gave up 4 bases; unmatched junction bases: 2. CDR3 nucleotide sequence: TGCGCCAGCAGCTCGGGACAGGGGGCGAATCAGCCCCAGCATTTT. Protein: CASSSGQGANQPQHF.

This rearrangement joins TRBV7-3 to TRBJ2-2; the match to TRBD2 covers 12 bases. The CDR3 is made up of 15 amino acids. Germline loops: CDR1 SGHTA, CDR2 FQGTGA. J gave up 5 bases and V 5 bases, and 3 bases lay outside the gene matches. This CDR3 reads CASSLGLAGTGELFF. The CDR3 nucleotides are TGTGCCAGCAGCCTTGGACTAGCGGGGACCGGGGAGCTGTTTTTT.

The rearrangement uses TRBV4-1 and TRBJ2-2, with TRBD2 as a possible D gene (6 bases). Between the trimmed V and J ends, which lost 6 bases and 1 base, there was a span of 9 bases. This CDR3 is 14 amino acids long. Germline V CDR1 and CDR2: MGHRA, YSYEKL. CDR3 nucleotides: TGCGCCAGCAGACCTAGCGAGAACACCGGGGAGCTGTTTTTT. This sequence encodes CASRPSENTGELFF.

This clone was recorded a few times. V is TRBV4-3 and J is TRBJ2-3; D might be TRBD2 (5 bases). There are 13 residues in the CDR3. Trimming took 0 bases from V and 14 from J, leaving 15 bases between them. The germline V gene has CDR1 LGHNA and CDR2 YSLEER. The CDR3 reads CASSQEPAEDPYF. The CDR3 bases are TGCGCCAGCAGCCAAGAACCGGCGGAGGATCCGTATTTT.